This TCR beta chain was sequenced during a study of shared clonotypes between healthy human individuals. A word on this clone: Its antigen remains unknown. At the DNA level, this CDR3 is encoded by other sequences in the same sample as well.

Overall study findings and caveats: Generation probability values for non-shared clonotypes were lower than those for clonotypes shared by all four donors. Represented genetic and exposure-history diversity was restricted by having few donors. A generally larger estimated richness was seen in naive subsets than in memory subsets.

Negatively enriched CD4+ T cells were divided by CD45RA into naive and memory. This CDR3 region has 13 residues. V shed 7 bases, J shed 3 bases, and the junction held 2 bases outside the gene matches. Germline assignment: CDR1 MDHEN and CDR2 SYDVKM. Assay: immunoSEQ multiplex PCR; the TCRdb copy retains only in-frame clones and omits some. The data show around 700,000 clones, more than 70% seen once. The sequence was obtained from a woman in her twenties or thirties in good health. Sequenced: memory CD4+ T cells sorted from blood. Subset denoted: CD45RA-negative fraction. This rearrangement joins TRBV28 to TRBJ2-7; 11 bases line up with TRBD1. The CDR3 is CASKGTGGYEQYF. The CDR3 region has the DNA TGTGCCAGCAAAGGGACAGGGGGCTACGAGCAGTACTTC.